This note documents a single T cell receptor (beta chain) sequence. Antigen specificity is unknown. No conserved phenylalanine or tryptophan is present at the end of the CDR3, so a read error is the likely explanation. The library was built from roughly 400 ng RNA with molecular barcoded adaptors for alpha/delta and beta/gamma chains. Each CDR3 protein is one row after TCRdb ran MiXCR on the reads. The table includes around 38,000 distinct CDR3 sequences, about 13% detected once. The sample is drawn from a study of read filtering for tumor transcriptome and immune sequencing. Study background: Whole-transcriptome libraries were prepared after DNase treatment. RNA-seq yielded only about 75 to 1,400 TCR reads, IR-seq about 3.5 to 10.27 million. Regarding the study as a whole: Approximately 77% of IR-seq clonotypes had a single read, yet these held approximately 4% of reads.

At the time of active disease, bone marrow was collected from every patient. The CDR3 is 11 amino acids. The V gene's germline CDR1 is LGHNT and CDR2 FRNRAP. The V end lost 4 bases, the J end lost 10 bases, and 8 bases lay between the germline ends. This TCR was recovered from a donor aged 40 or older with multiple myeloma. The material sequenced was a population of CD138-negative cells sorted from bone marrow. The chain combines TRBV12-5 with TRBJ2-1, with D tentatively TRBD2 (6 bases). The CDR3 reads CASGSAGEQFL. In DNA, the CDR3 is TGTGCTAGTGGTTCTGCGGGGGAGCAGTTCCTC.